This T cell receptor beta chain is from a study of T cells after posttransplantation cyclophosphamide. Per the germline V gene, CDR1 is MNHNY and CDR2 is SVGAGI (reference sequence). This CDR3 spans 14 amino acids. V was cut by 7 bases and J by 4 bases, with 16 bases left in between. Details on this clone: Its antigen is currently unknown.

Study-wide results and caveats: TRB clonality was highly associated with recipient CMV seropositivity and reactivation.

This table comes from immunoSEQ multiplex PCR, and its TCRdb copy is limited to in-frame clones, with some not included. This sample has approximately 39,000 clones, each found more than once. This rearrangement joins TRBV6-6 to TRBJ1-2; unclear D gene. The sequencing input was PBMCs. The TCR comes from a girl aged 10-17 years in good health, CMV-negative, and a related stem cell transplant donor. The CDR3 loop reads CASTLDSWGYGYTF. DNA of the CDR3: TGTGCCAGCACCTTGGACTCCTGGGGCTATGGCTACACCTTC.